This T cell receptor beta chain appears in the sequencing data of a study of cytomegalovirus exposure and HLA in healthy donors. Study conclusions and caveats: Associated with cytomegalovirus, according to the listing, were some 150 TCR beta chains.

The PCR made use of 60 Vbeta and 13 Jbeta primers. Profiled with immunoSEQ multiplex PCR; TCRdb holds only in-frame clones, not every one. The sample contains under 200,000 clones, around 77% of which appear only once. In germline, CDR1 is SEHNR, CDR2 FQNEAQ (reference sequence). The CDR3 spans 13 residues. Trimming took off 5 bases at V and 6 bases at J, with 11 bases between the two ends. On this clone: Its antigen remains unidentified. Other nucleotide sequences from this sample produce the same CDR3.

What was sequenced was PBMCs. The rearrangement uses TRBV7-9 and TRBJ1-5; D might be TRBD1 (5 bases). This TCR was recovered from a woman in her forties or fifties in good health and CMV-seropositive. The CDR3 loop is CASSPSGGQPQHF. The CDR3 coding sequence is TGTGCCAGCAGCCCATCCGGGGGTCAGCCCCAGCATTTT.